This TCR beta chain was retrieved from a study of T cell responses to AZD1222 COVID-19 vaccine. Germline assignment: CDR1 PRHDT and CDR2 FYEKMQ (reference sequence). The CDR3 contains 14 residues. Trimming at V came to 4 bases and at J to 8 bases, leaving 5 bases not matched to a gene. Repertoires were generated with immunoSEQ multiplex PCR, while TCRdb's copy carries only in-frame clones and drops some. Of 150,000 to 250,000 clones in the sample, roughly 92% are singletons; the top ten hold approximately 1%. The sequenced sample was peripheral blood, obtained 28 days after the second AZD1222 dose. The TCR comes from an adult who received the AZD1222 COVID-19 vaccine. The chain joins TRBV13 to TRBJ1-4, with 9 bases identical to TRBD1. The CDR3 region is CASSSTGGQEKLFF. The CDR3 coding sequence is TGTGCCAGCAGCTCTACAGGGGGCCAGGAAAAACTGTTTTTT.